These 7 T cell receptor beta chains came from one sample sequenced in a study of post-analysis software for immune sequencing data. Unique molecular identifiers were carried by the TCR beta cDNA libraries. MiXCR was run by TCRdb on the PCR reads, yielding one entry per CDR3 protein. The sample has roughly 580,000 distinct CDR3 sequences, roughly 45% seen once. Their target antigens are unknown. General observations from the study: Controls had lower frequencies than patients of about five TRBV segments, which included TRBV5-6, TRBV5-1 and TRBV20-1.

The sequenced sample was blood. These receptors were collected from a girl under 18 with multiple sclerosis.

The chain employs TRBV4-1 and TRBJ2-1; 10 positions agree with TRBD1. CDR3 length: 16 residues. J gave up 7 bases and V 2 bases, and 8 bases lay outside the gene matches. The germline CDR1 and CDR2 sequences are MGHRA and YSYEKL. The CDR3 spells CASSQIGTGAGNEQFF. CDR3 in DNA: TGCGCCAGCAGCCAAATAGGGACAGGGGCGGGTAATGAGCAGTTCTTC.

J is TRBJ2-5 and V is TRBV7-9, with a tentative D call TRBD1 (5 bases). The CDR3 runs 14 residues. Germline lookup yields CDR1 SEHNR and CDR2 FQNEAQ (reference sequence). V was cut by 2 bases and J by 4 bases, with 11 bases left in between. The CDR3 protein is CASSLSVGLETQYF. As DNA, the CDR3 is TGTGCCAGCAGCTTAAGTGTGGGGCTAGAGACCCAGTACTTC. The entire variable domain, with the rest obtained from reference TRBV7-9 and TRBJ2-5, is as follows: DTGVSQNPRHKITKRGQNVTFRCDPISEHNRLYWYRQTLGQGPEFLTYFQNEAQLEKSRLLSDRFSAERPKGSFSTLEIQRTEQGDSAMYLCASSLSVGLETQYFGPGTRLLVL.

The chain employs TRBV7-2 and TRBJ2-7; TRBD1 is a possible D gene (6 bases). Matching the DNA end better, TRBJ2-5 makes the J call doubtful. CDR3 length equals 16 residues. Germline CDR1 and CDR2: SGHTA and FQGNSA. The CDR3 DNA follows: TGTGCCAGCAGCCCAGAGAAATGGGACAAGAGAGAGACCCAGTACTTC. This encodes CASSPEKWDKRETQYF.

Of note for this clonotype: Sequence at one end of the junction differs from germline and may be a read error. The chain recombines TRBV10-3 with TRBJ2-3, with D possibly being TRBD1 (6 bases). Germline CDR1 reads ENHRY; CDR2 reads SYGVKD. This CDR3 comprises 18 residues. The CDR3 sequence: CAISGSATGSPGTDAQYF. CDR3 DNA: TGTGCCATCAGTGGGAGTGCCACAGGGTCTCCGGGCACAGATGCGCAGTATTTT.

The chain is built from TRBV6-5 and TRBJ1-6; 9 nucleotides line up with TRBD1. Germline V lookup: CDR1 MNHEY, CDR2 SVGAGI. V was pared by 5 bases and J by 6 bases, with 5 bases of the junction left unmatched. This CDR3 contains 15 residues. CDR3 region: CASSTLGQGNSPLHF. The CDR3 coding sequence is TGTGCCAGCAGTACTCTGGGACAGGGTAATTCACCCCTCCACTTT.

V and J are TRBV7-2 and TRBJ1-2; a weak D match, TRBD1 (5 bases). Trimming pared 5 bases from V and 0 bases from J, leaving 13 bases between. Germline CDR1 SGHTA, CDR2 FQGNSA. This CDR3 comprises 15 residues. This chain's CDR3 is CASSRERTTNYGYTF. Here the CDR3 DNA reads TGTGCCAGCAGCAGAGAGCGGACAACTAACTATGGCTACACCTTC. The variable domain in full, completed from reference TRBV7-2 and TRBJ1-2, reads GAGVSQSPSNKVTEKGKDVELRCDPISGHTALYWYRQSLGQGLEFLIYFQGNSAPDKSGLPSDRFSAERTGGSVSTLTIQRTQQEDSAVYLCASSRERTTNYGYTFGSGTRLTVV.

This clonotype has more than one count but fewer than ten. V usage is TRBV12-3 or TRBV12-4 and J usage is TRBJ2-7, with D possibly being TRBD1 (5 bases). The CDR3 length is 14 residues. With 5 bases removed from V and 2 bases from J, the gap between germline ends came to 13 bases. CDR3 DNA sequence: TGTGCCAGCAGTCTGGGGCGTCCGGCCTACGAGCAGTACTTC. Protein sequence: CASSLGRPAYEQYF.